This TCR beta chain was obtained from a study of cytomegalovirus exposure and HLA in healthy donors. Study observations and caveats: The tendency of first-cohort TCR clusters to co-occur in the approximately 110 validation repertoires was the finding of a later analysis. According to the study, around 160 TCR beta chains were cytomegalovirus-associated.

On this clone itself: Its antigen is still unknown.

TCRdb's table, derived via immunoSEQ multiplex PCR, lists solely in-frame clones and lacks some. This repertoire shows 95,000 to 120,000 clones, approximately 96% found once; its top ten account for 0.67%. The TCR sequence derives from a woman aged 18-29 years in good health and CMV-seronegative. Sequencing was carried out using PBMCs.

The CDR3 DNA follows: TGTGCCAGCAGTGAGATGCGGGGGGATGGTAATTCACCCCTCCACTTT. Protein: CASSEMRGDGNSPLHF. V is TRBV6-1 and J is TRBJ1-6, with a possible D match to TRBD1 (5 bases). V lost 3 bases and J 6 bases, leaving 15 bases between the germline ends. Germline CDR1 and CDR2: MNHNS and SASEGT. CDR3 length: 16 amino acids.